Below are 26 T cell receptor beta chains sequenced from a single sample in a study of shared clonotypes between healthy human individuals. Some clones are missing from TCRdb's copy, which holds only in-frame ones; the method was immunoSEQ multiplex PCR. The sample includes about 330,000 clones, around 86% seen only once; the top ten take under 20%. Sequencing was done on a sample of memory CD8+ T cells sorted from blood. Subset in this sample: CD45RO+ cells pooled with CCR7-negative TemRA cells. The receptor set was obtained from a man younger than 35 in good health.

The rearrangement joins TRBV29-1 to TRBJ2-3; TRBD2 matches 7 bases. Germline CDR1 and CDR2: SQVTM and ANQGSEA. The trim removed 4 bases at V and 0 bases at J, leaving 4 bases unmatched. The CDR3 runs 14 residues. CDR3 bases: TGCAGCGTTGTCCCTAGCGGAAGCACAGATACGCAGTATTTT. Protein product: CSVVPSGSTDTQYF.

The chain has TRBV10-2 and TRBJ2-2; D remains unclear. V gave up 2 bases and J gave up 4 bases, with 17 bases separating them. This CDR3 is built from 17 residues. The germline gives CDR1 WSHSY, CDR2 SAAADI. In DNA form, the CDR3 reads TGCGCCAGCAGTGAGCCGAGGTACAGAGACCTCACCGGGGAGCTGTTTTTT. This sequence encodes CASSEPRYRDLTGELFF.

The chain couples TRBV2 to TRBJ2-1; 9 bases align to TRBD1. CDR1 and CDR2 from the germline V gene are SNHLY and FYNNEI. CDR3 length equals 16 residues. V was pared by 3 bases and J by 6 bases, with 9 bases of the junction left unmatched. CDR3 in DNA: TGTGCCAGCAGTGACCCCCGGGACAGGGCGAGCAATGAGCAGTTCTTC. The encoded protein is CASSDPRDRASNEQFF. Full variable domain (missing parts from reference TRBV2 and TRBJ2-1): EPEVTQTPSHQVTQMGQEVILRCVPISNHLYFYWYRQILGQKVEFLVSFYNNEISEKSEIFDDQFSVERPDGSNFTLKIRSTKLEDSAMYFCASSDPRDRASNEQFFGPGTRLTVL.

This sequence joins TRBV10-3 and TRBJ1-1, with TRBD1 matching over 9 bases. The CDR3 loop spans 14 amino acids. Germline trimming cut 11 bases from V and 6 bases from J; bases unmatched to any gene: 13. The germline gives CDR1 ENHRY, CDR2 SYGVKD. CDR3 loop: CAVGPHRGRAEAFF. The CDR3 nucleotides read TGTGCCGTCGGACCGCACAGGGGGCGCGCTGAAGCTTTCTTT.

The genes are TRBV9 and TRBJ2-7, with D perhaps TRBD1 (6 bases). V was trimmed by 1 base and J by 3 bases, leaving 17 bases between them. CDR1 and CDR2 (germline): SGDLS, YYNGEE. The CDR3 has 16 residues. CDR3 loop: CASSVNPDSDYYEQYF. The DNA of the CDR3 is TGTGCCAGCAGCGTAAATCCGGACAGTGATTACTACGAGCAGTACTTC.

The rearrangement uses TRBV7-9 and TRBJ2-5, with TRBD2 matching over 12 bases. CDR1 is SEHNR, CDR2 FQNEAQ, per germline (reference sequence). V lost 4 bases and J lost 1; bases outside the gene matches: 7. The CDR3 length is 17 residues. CDR3 DNA: TGTGCCAGCAGCTCCGGGACTAGCGGGCACCTCCAAGAGACCCAGTACTTC. It is translated as CASSSGTSGHLQETQYF.

The chain has TRBV7-8 and TRBJ1-2, with D hard to call. Deletions cut 0 bases from V and 8 bases from J, with 19 bases between. The CDR3 length is 16 residues. Germline V gene sequence: CDR1 SGHVS, CDR2 FQNEAQ. The CDR3 is CASSLAFTTTPGGYTF. The CDR3 DNA is TGTGCCAGCAGCTTAGCGTTTACTACAACCCCGGGAGGCTACACCTTC.

In this sample, this clone turned up a few times. V usage is TRBV2 and J usage is TRBJ2-3; D is undetermined. Germline loops: CDR1 SNHLY, CDR2 FYNNEI. The CDR3 totals 14 residues. V shed 1 base and J shed 2 bases, with 7 bases lying between them. The CDR3 here is CASSEGSVTDTQYF. Here the CDR3 DNA reads TGTGCCAGCAGTGAAGGGTCCGTCACAGATACGCAGTATTTT.

The gene calls are TRBV11-2 and TRBJ2-2, with D possibly being TRBD2 (6 bases). The V end was cut by 5 bases, the J end by 1 base, with 8 bases between. There are 14 residues in the CDR3. CDR1 is SGHAT and CDR2 is FQNNGV in the germline V gene. The CDR3 nucleotides are TGTGCCAGCAGCCGGGACTGGAACACCGGGGAGCTGTTTTTT. Residues: CASSRDWNTGELFF. The variable domain in full, completed from reference TRBV11-2 and TRBJ2-2, reads EAGVAQSPRYKIIEKRQSVAFWCNPISGHATLYWYQQILGQGPKLLIQFQNNGVVDDSQLPKDRFSAERLKGVDSTLKIQPAKLEDSAVYLCASSRDWNTGELFFGEGSRLTVL.

The J gene is TRBJ2-1, the V gene TRBV19; 7 bases line up with TRBD2. In germline, CDR1 is LNHDA, CDR2 SQIVND (reference sequence). The length of the CDR3 is 14 residues. The J segment lost 7 bases and the V segment lost 5 bases, leaving 8 bases of the junction unmatched. The CDR3 region has the DNA TGTGCCAGTAGTTCACGTAGCGGGTGGAATGAGCAGTTCTTC. Translation: CASSSRSGWNEQFF. Drawing the rest from reference TRBV19 and TRBJ2-1, the complete variable domain is DGGITQSPKYLFRKEGQNVTLSCEQNLNHDAMYWYRQDPGQGLRLIYYSQIVNDFQKGDIAEGYSVSREKKESFPLTVTSAQKNPTAFYLCASSSRSGWNEQFFGPGTRLTVL.

The genes are TRBV29-1 and TRBJ1-2; 8 positions match TRBD1. V shed 5 bases, J shed 4 bases, and the junction held 0 bases outside the gene matches. The length of the CDR3 is 11 residues. CDR1 is SQVTM, CDR2 ANQGSEA, per germline. The CDR3 loop is CSVQGAYGYTF. The CDR3 DNA reads as TGCAGCGTTCAGGGGGCCTATGGCTACACCTTC.

CDR3 DNA: TGTGCCATAGGACAGGGTAACGAGCAGTACTTC. This codes for CAIGQGNEQYF. This chain connects TRBV10-3 to TRBJ2-7; 8 bases line up with TRBD1. J was trimmed by 5 bases and V by 9 bases; bases with no gene match: 3. The CDR3 runs 11 residues. The V gene's germline CDR1 is ENHRY and CDR2 SYGVKD.

The chain links TRBV2 to TRBJ1-2; the match to TRBD1 covers 7 bases. The CDR3 is 15 residues long. Germline V gives CDR1 SNHLY, CDR2 FYNNEI. The V segment lost 11 bases and the J segment 6 bases; nucleotides outside the gene matches: 18. DNA for the CDR3: TGTGCCGGCATACCCCTGAACAGGGGAGAGGATGGCTACACCTTC. Amino acid sequence: CAGIPLNRGEDGYTF. The full variable domain, its missing parts supplied by reference TRBV2 and TRBJ1-2, is EPEVTQTPSHQVTQMGQEVILRCVPISNHLYFYWYRQILGQKVEFLVSFYNNEISEKSEIFDDQFSVERPDGSNFTLKIRSTKLEDSAMYFCAGIPLNRGEDGYTFGSGTRLTVV.

This clone was seen a single time. The J gene is TRBJ2-7, the V gene TRBV6-1; D is unclear. Looked up from germline, CDR1 is MNHNS and CDR2 is SASEGT. The CDR3 is 15 amino acids. With 4 bases removed from V and 2 bases from J, the gap between germline ends came to 15 bases. The CDR3 protein is CASSVVREDPYEQYF. The CDR3 nucleotides are TGTGCCAGCAGTGTCGTTCGAGAGGACCCCTACGAGCAGTACTTC.

The J gene is TRBJ1-1, the V gene TRBV11-3; D may be TRBD1 (6 bases). The germline V gene has CDR1 SGHNT and CDR2 YENEEA. V lost 5 bases and J 0 bases, leaving 10 bases between the germline ends. CDR3 length: 14 residues. CDR3 in amino acids: CASSETGLNTEAFF. The CDR3 DNA reads TGTGCCAGCAGCGAGACAGGTTTGAACACTGAAGCTTTCTTT.

The chain links TRBV5-8 to TRBJ2-7; 8 nucleotides align to TRBD1. Germline V CDR1 and CDR2: SGHTS, YDEGEE. The V and J ends lost 2 bases and 4 bases, in that order; junction bases with no gene match: 8. CDR3 length: 15 residues. The CDR3 reads CASSLMRTGSYEQYF. In DNA form, the CDR3 reads TGTGCCAGCAGCTTAATGAGGACAGGGTCGTACGAGCAGTACTTC.

The chain carries TRBV11-2 and TRBJ1-1; a possible D gene is TRBD1 (6 bases). V was clipped by 1 base and J by 0 bases, with 12 bases between them. Germline V gene sequence: CDR1 SGHAT, CDR2 FQNNGV. CDR3 length: 16 residues. The CDR3 spells CASSLGPTGMNTEAFF. DNA of the CDR3: TGTGCCAGCAGCTTAGGCCCCACAGGGATGAACACTGAAGCTTTCTTT.

The V and J genes are TRBV7-9 and TRBJ1-3; 7 bases are a match to TRBD1. Germline values: CDR1 SEHNR, CDR2 FQNEAQ (reference sequence). This CDR3 is 16 amino acids long. The trim removed 5 bases at V and 0 bases at J, leaving 7 bases unmatched. The CDR3 spells CASSNRDSDSGNTIYF. The CDR3 nucleotides are TGTGCCAGCAGCAACCGGGACAGCGACTCTGGAAACACCATATATTTT.

The V call is TRBV19, the J call TRBJ2-1, with D uncertain. With 3 bases removed from V and 1 base from J, the gap between germline ends came to 13 bases. This CDR3 contains 16 residues. Germline CDR1 LNHDA, CDR2 SQIVND (reference sequence). The chain's CDR3 is CASSMQSTLSYNEQFF. The CDR3 coding sequence is TGTGCCAGTAGTATGCAGTCGACTTTATCCTACAATGAGCAGTTCTTC.

For the CDR3, the DNA is TGTGCCAGCAGTTTAATATCGGACAGATTCAATCAGCCCCAGCATTTT. Amino acids: CASSLISDRFNQPQHF. The rearrangement uses TRBV27 and TRBJ1-5; D perhaps matches TRBD1 (6 bases). Germline lookup yields CDR1 MNHEY and CDR2 SMNVEV (reference sequence). The V gene lost 2 bases and the J gene lost 3 bases, with 14 bases spanning the gap. The CDR3 spans 16 residues.

The chain uses TRBV13 and TRBJ1-4; D call uncertain. The CDR3 spans 13 residues. The V end lost 3 bases, the J end lost 5 bases, and 7 bases lay between the germline ends. The germline V gene has CDR1 PRHDT and CDR2 FYEKMQ (reference sequence). The CDR3 reads CASSFYRNEKLFF. In DNA, the CDR3 is TGTGCCAGCAGCTTTTACAGAAATGAAAAACTGTTTTTT.

As for this clone: The same CDR3 can be traced to other DNA sequences in this sample. V usage is TRBV6-5 and J usage is TRBJ2-2; D ambiguous. The CDR3 runs to 14 residues. Per germline, CDR1 MNHEY and CDR2 SVGAGI. Deletions cut 2 bases from V and 1 base from J, with 5 bases between. The CDR3 region has the DNA TGTGCCAGCAGTTACGGGCGGAACACCGGGGAGCTGTTTTTT. Translated: CASSYGRNTGELFF.

This clone has more than one count but fewer than ten. The V and J genes are TRBV11-3 and TRBJ2-5; 12 bases match TRBD2. The CDR3 loop spans 15 amino acids. With V trimmed by 5 bases and J by 2 bases, 3 bases remained unmatched. CDR1 and CDR2 (germline): SGHNT, YENEEA. The DNA of the CDR3 is TGTGCCAGCAGCCGGACTAGCGGGATTCAAGAGACCCAGTACTTC. This gives the protein CASSRTSGIQETQYF.

The J gene is TRBJ2-7, the V gene TRBV19; D might be TRBD1 (5 bases). CDR3 length: 15 amino acids. V was trimmed by 3 bases and J by 5 bases, leaving 17 bases between them. CDR1 is LNHDA and CDR2 is SQIVND in the germline V gene (reference sequence). The CDR3 protein is CASSIVGVSFDEQYF. The CDR3 bases are TGTGCCAGTAGTATTGTAGGGGTGTCCTTTGACGAGCAGTACTTC.

The CDR3 sequence is CASSLGRQDRGSTEAFF. CDR3 DNA: TGTGCCAGCAGCTTAGGGAGACAGGACAGGGGGAGTACTGAAGCTTTCTTT. The chain recombines TRBV7-9 with TRBJ1-1, with 10 bases aligning to TRBD1. CDR1 is SEHNR and CDR2 is FQNEAQ in the germline V gene (reference sequence). The V and J ends lost 1 base and 5 bases, in that order; junction bases with no gene match: 10. The CDR3 spans 17 residues.

J is TRBJ1-5 and V is TRBV5-6; D call uncertain. This CDR3 comprises 17 residues. The V end lost 4 bases, the J end lost 6 bases, and 23 bases lay between the germline ends. In germline, CDR1 is SGHDT, CDR2 YYEEEE. The CDR3 spells CASSLATDKFWGQPQHF. CDR3 nucleotides: TGTGCCAGCAGCCTCGCAACTGACAAATTCTGGGGTCAGCCCCAGCATTTT.